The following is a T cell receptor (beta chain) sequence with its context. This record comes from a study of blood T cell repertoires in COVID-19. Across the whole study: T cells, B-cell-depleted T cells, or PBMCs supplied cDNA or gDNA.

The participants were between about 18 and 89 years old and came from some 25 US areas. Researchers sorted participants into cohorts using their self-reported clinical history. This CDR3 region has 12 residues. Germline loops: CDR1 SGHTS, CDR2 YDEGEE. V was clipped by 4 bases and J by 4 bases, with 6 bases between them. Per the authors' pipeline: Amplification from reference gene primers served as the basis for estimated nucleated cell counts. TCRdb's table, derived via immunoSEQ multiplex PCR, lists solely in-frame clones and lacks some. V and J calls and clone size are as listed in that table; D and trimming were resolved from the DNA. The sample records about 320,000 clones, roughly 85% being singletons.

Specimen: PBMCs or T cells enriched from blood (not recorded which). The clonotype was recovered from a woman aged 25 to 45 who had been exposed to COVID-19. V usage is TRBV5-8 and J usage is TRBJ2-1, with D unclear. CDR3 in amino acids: CASSTNYNEQFF. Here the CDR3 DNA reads TGTGCCAGCAGCACAAATTACAATGAGCAGTTCTTC.